This entry concerns a single T cell receptor beta chain. This sample was included in a study of shared clonotypes between healthy human individuals. Trimming stripped 3 bases from V and 1 base from J, with 15 bases between. The CDR3 runs to 15 residues. CDR1 and CDR2 (germline): SQVTM, ANQGSEA. Data came from immunoSEQ multiplex PCR; TCRdb stores just in-frame clones and leaves some out. This table has some 500,000 clones, 95% to 97% appearing once. This chain uses TRBV29-1 with TRBJ1-1, with D perhaps TRBD1 (5 bases). The sequenced material came from naive CD4+ T cells sorted from blood. The subset here: CD45RA+ positively selected. The sequence was obtained from a woman under 40 in good health. CDR3 region: CSVDGRRGPNTEAFF. CDR3 DNA: TGCAGCGTTGACGGACGGAGGGGCCCGAACACTGAAGCTTTCTTT.